These T cell receptor beta chains were read from a single sample in a study of blood T cell repertoires in COVID-19. Sequencing used immunoSEQ multiplex PCR; TCRdb keeps in-frame clones, though not all of them. The sample comprises fewer than 500,000 clones, around nine tenths of which are singletons, and 0.95% to 1% rests with the top ten. What was sequenced was PBMCs or T cells enriched from blood (not recorded which). These receptors came from a woman under 40 with acute COVID-19. Each CDR3 is given without its conserved first and last residue.

J gene,V gene,CDR3 protein
TRBJ2-1,TRBV10-3,AIGRGGNEQF
TRBJ1-2,TRBV10-3,AISAGANYGYT
TRBJ2-4,TRBV7-3,ASSLEPPPGAKNIQY
TRBJ1-6,TRBV6-5,ASSFNRGQGSSPLH
TRBJ1-3,TRBV21-1,ARGSHLSHGNTIY
TRBJ1-4,TRBV4-1,ASSQGGQGAREKLF
TRBJ2-7,TRBV11-3,ASRGLRAGESYEQY
TRBJ1-2,TRBV27,ASSWTGTANYGYT
TRBJ1-2,TRBV19,ASREYEAASNYGYT
TRBJ1-4,TRBV7-2,ASSSVPNEKLF
TRBJ1-6,TRBV19,ASSIWWGQGSPLH
TRBJ2-2,TRBV30,AWSVEVSTGELF
TRBJ1-1,TRBV7-9,ASSLPWTGGDTEAF
TRBJ2-7,TRBV18,ASSRMTSGGPEQY
TRBJ2-7,TRBV19,ASSGRDRAVEQY
TRBJ1-4,TRBV7-9,ASSLDSTGRGNEKLF
TRBJ1-2,TRBV5-1,ASSLVPGFSGVYGYT
TRBJ2-1,TRBV6-6,ASRTGEYNEQF
TRBJ2-7,TRBV27,ASALVSSYEQY
TRBJ2-7,TRBV24-1,ATSDSGQGSHEQY
TRBJ2-1,TRBV25-1,ASSEFSSGLAGQDEQF
TRBJ2-1,TRBV12-5,ASGLSLVVHLAGAYNEQF
TRBJ1-1,TRBV27,ASSHRGMNTEAF
TRBJ2-1,TRBV24-1,ATSDSKGQGSSNEQF
TRBJ1-6,TRBV7-3,ASSLERNSPLH
TRBJ1-1,TRBV2,ASSGQGLTEAF
TRBJ2-2,TRBV5-1,ASSALGSGAAGELF
TRBJ1-2,TRBV5-6,ASKYLTGDYGYT
TRBJ1-1,TRBV7-3,ASSLGTGGSMEAF
TRBJ2-2,TRBV15,ATSRDGGVSGELF
TRBJ1-4,TRBV28,ASGEFRPKEKLF
TRBJ2-7,TRBV19,ASSIMSGHLSYEQY
TRBJ2-7,TRBV30,AWSVFGTASYEQY
TRBJ2-1,TRBV3-1/TRBV3-2,ASSPRGHEQF
TRBJ2-7,TRBV5-1,ASSRLPSYYEQY
TRBJ1-4,TRBV7-2,ASSLVAGVREKLF
TRBJ2-7,TRBV7-2,ASSLAHQFGEQY
TRBJ1-2,TRBV3-1/TRBV3-2,ASSRQGVVSGYT
TRBJ2-1,TRBV12-5,ASGTGATYNEQF
TRBJ2-1,TRBV25-1,ASSLRPGTGWEQF
TRBJ2-3,TRBV2,ASSIQIITDTQY
TRBJ2-1,TRBV29-1,SVAGGDEQF
TRBJ2-5,TRBV10-2,ASSETSVTETQY
TRBJ2-5,TRBV5-1,ASSRIYRGKDQETQY
TRBJ2-5,TRBV4-2,ASSQGGTLKETQY